What follows describes a single TCR beta chain. Treatment indicated: oral pan-JAK inhibitor, 5-10 mg twice daily. Lesional scalp punch biopsies and peripheral blood were collected from alopecia areata patients. The germline V and J ends were trimmed by 2 bases and 9 bases, with 14 bases remaining between them. Germline V gene lookup returns CDR1 LNHNV and CDR2 YYDKDF (reference sequence). This CDR3 spans 15 amino acids. RNA, once extracted, was reverse transcribed into cDNA for use as the sequencing template. The protocol was immunoSEQ multiplex PCR, while the TCRdb copy is restricted to in-frame clones and leaves out a portion. The sample includes around 21,000 clones, 59% of them seen just once. The entry originates in a study of CD8+ T cells in alopecia areata.

The sample was skin, taken at week 4, from a patient treated with tofacitinib. The clonotype was recovered from a human donor with alopecia areata. The V gene is TRBV15, the J gene TRBJ1-6; D remains unclear. The CDR3 DNA follows: TGTGCCACCAGCAGATCTGATTATCACGCTTCACCCCTCCACTTT. Translation gives CATSRSDYHASPLHF.